Listed below are T cell receptor beta chains from one sample, sequenced in a study of T-cell memory formation after mild COVID-19. TCRdb independently ran MiXCR on the 5' RACE reads; one entry per CDR3 protein. The data hold around 250,000 distinct CDR3 sequences, with 15% to 20% observed a single time. Source material: PBMCs or a T cell subset sorted from them (not recorded which). The origin of the receptors is a man younger than 30 who had mild COVID-19 (a few samples of this study predate the infection). Cell type and time point are not known. Each CDR3 is given with its conserved first and last residue.

CDR3,V
CASSQVGSPGSHQYF,TRBV4-3
CASSSGTGWQPQHF,TRBV5-6
CASSFHPGAQYF,TRBV7-2
CASSLNNEAFF,TRBV3-1
CASKPGEVGEQYF,TRBV2
CASSPGGAF,TRBV2
CSAWRPGAPHTEAFF,TRBV20-1
CASSLVAGGLSDTQYF,TRBV7-2
CASTPAGGSAEAFF,TRBV19
CASSLRAGARETQYF,TRBV7-2
CASSLVYEQYF,TRBV6-6
CASSNSATLSAQAFF,TRBV7-2
CASSPLMRRSYEQYF,TRBV18
CSARLLSYNEQFF,TRBV20-1
CASSSGTTYEKLFF,TRBV7-2
CASRGEGANVLTF,TRBV11-1
CASSQEPGVEYGYTF,TRBV4-2
CATRRRGAVYNEQFF,TRBV12-3/TRBV12-4
CASSWDKGVNEQFF,TRBV7-8
CASSYPRDRKNTEAFF,TRBV6-6
CATSDSRNYGYTF,TRBV24-1
CSAHRGQEGNEQFF,TRBV20-1
CASSQPRRGRKSEAFF,TRBV4-1
CASSYGTGKETQYF,TRBV6-5
CASSPDGDQPQHF,TRBV7-2
CSDRLGQGTYNEQFF,TRBV29-1
CASTPGAASGNTIYF,TRBV25-1
CASSSTPGLGETQYF,TRBV7-9
CASSRLYEQYF,TRBV7-9
CATSTAYYGYTF,TRBV15
CASSSSHGSTEAFF,TRBV12-3/TRBV12-4
CASTQTGAREQYF,TRBV7-2
CASSLGQTSGANVLTF,TRBV5-1
CSARDGGKGYGYTF,TRBV20-1
CASSPASGQGPDQPQHF,TRBV7-9
CASSHSTASSYNEQFF,TRBV4-1
CASSWNTPGSGYTF,TRBV12-3/TRBV12-4
CAIRTGQENTGELFF,TRBV10-3
CASSLVGRGNSPLHF,TRBV5-5
CASSYNREVNIQYF,TRBV6-5
CASSYSLDTNEQYF,TRBV6-5
CSARPGPTLNEQFF,TRBV20-1
CSARDQRGPSEQFF,TRBV20-1
CASSTGSGGARADTQYF,TRBV27